A single sample is the source of the 29 T cell receptor beta chains below, sequenced in a study of human T cells and chemical hapten exposure. The library put unique molecular identifiers onto individual cDNA molecules. TCRdb redid the calling of the reads with MiXCR, one entry per CDR3 protein. The sample shows 120,000 or so distinct CDR3 sequences, 8.5% to 9% of them seen only once. Unfractionated whole blood yielded total RNA. What was sequenced was whole blood. The receptors were sampled from a human donor in good health. Some clones in this sample may be carry-over from other donors' samples.

This clonotype was recorded many times. V is TRBV4-1 and J is TRBJ2-7, with D possibly matching TRBD1 (5 bases). Trimming left V 0 bases short and J 1 base short, with 10 bases between. This CDR3 is 15 amino acids long. Germline CDR1 MGHRA, CDR2 YSYEKL. CDR3 sequence reads: CASSQEDTLSYEQYF. CDR3 nucleotide sequence: TGCGCCAGCAGCCAAGAGGACACCCTATCCTACGAGCAGTACTTC.

This clonotype was observed at least ten times. The chain uses TRBV12-3 or TRBV12-4 and TRBJ1-6; 8 bases match TRBD1. With 9 bases clipped from V and 8 bases from J, the junction kept 6 bases outside the gene matches. This CDR3 comprises 13 residues. The CDR3 DNA follows: TGTGCCAGTCGACCGACAGGGGATTCACCCCTCCACTTT. Its translation: CASRPTGDSPLHF.

This clonotype was seen many times. The rearrangement joins TRBV7-2 to TRBJ1-2; 7 bases are a match to TRBD1. The CDR3 length is 20 residues. The J segment lost 0 bases and the V segment lost 3 bases, leaving 19 bases of the junction unmatched. The V gene's germline CDR1 is SGHTA and CDR2 FQGNSA. The CDR3 nucleotides are TGTGCCAGCAGCTTGTTTGGTACCCCGGGACAGCCGCTGTCTAACTATGGCTACACCTTC. Translated: CASSLFGTPGQPLSNYGYTF.

Many counts were recorded for this clonotype. The CDR3 spells CSVGKGLTYNEQFF. CDR3 coding DNA: TGCAGCGTTGGAAAGGGACTAACCTACAATGAGCAGTTCTTC. This rearrangement joins TRBV29-1 to TRBJ2-1, with 7 nucleotides matching TRBD2. V shed 4 bases, J shed 2 bases, and the junction held 5 bases outside the gene matches. The CDR3 consists of 14 residues. Germline V gene lookup returns CDR1 SQVTM and CDR2 ANQGSEA.

Many counts were recorded for this clonotype. V gene TRBV5-1 combines with J gene TRBJ1-5; the D gene is possibly TRBD1 (6 bases). The CDR3 contains 14 residues. Trimming left V 0 bases short and J 2 bases short, with 6 bases between. In germline, CDR1 is SGHRS, CDR2 YFSETQ. This CDR3 reads CASSLEGGNQPQHF. DNA of the CDR3: TGCGCCAGCAGCTTGGAGGGGGGCAATCAGCCCCAGCATTTT.

This chain uses TRBV7-9 with TRBJ2-5; TRBD1 is a possible D gene (6 bases). The V gene lost 6 bases and the J gene lost 5 bases, with 19 bases spanning the gap. The germline CDR1 and CDR2 sequences are SEHNR and FQNEAQ (reference sequence). This CDR3 contains 15 residues. The CDR3 coding sequence is TGTGCCAGCAGACAGACAGGCGACACGAAGGAGACCCAGTACTTC. This gives the protein CASRQTGDTKETQYF.

Points on this clonotype: A clone one base away is much larger, so this may be a read error. The chain is built from TRBV6-2 or TRBV6-3 and TRBJ1-2; no definite D call. Per germline, CDR1 MNHEY and CDR2 SVGEGT. This CDR3 is built from 13 residues. This CDR3 is CAISIGEHYGYTF. In nucleotides, the CDR3 is TGTGCCATCAGTATCGGGGAGCACTATGGCTACACCTTC.

J is TRBJ1-5 and V is TRBV18; 11 bases match TRBD1. This CDR3 region has 15 residues. Trimming removed 6 bases from V and 7 bases from J; junction bases left unmatched: 8. CDR1 and CDR2 (germline): KGHSH, LQKENI. The CDR3 DNA follows: TGTGCCAGCTCCCCGGACAGGGGGCGCTTACAGCCCCAGCATTTT. This codes for CASSPDRGRLQPQHF.

This clonotype was picked up many times. The chain has TRBV15 and TRBJ2-5, with a weak D call TRBD1 (6 bases). The V gene lost 0 bases and the J gene lost 2 bases, with 16 bases spanning the gap. Germline V gene data show CDR1 as LNHNV and CDR2 as YYDKDF (reference sequence). This CDR3 is 17 amino acids long. CDR3 protein: CATSRDTRTGRQETQYF. CDR3 sequence (DNA): TGTGCCACCAGCAGAGATACCCGAACAGGGCGTCAAGAGACCCAGTACTTC.

This clonotype has a handful of counts. V and J are TRBV10-2 and TRBJ1-6; D gene uncertain. The CDR3 spans 17 residues. Germline V gene lookup returns CDR1 WSHSY and CDR2 SAAADI. V was cut by 6 bases and J by 0 bases, with 15 bases left in between. CDR3 in DNA: TGCGCCAGCAGGGACCAGGAGGCCGGCTCCTATAATTCACCCCTCCACTTT. As protein: CASRDQEAGSYNSPLHF.

This clonotype was seen many times. V usage is TRBV7-2 and J usage is TRBJ1-2; D is unresolved. The V gene's germline CDR1 is SGHTA and CDR2 FQGNSA. V was pared by 4 bases and J by 4 bases, with 7 bases between. The CDR3 length is 12 residues. CDR3 coding DNA: TGTGCCAGCAGCTCAAACAGCTATGGCTACACCTTC. It specifies CASSSNSYGYTF.

This clonotype was counted only a few times. This rearrangement joins TRBV7-2 to TRBJ1-1; D perhaps matches TRBD1 (6 bases). The V gene lost 3 bases and the J gene lost 0 bases, with 11 bases spanning the gap. This CDR3 is 15 amino acids long. The germline CDR1 and CDR2 sequences are SGHTA and FQGNSA. Here the CDR3 DNA reads TGTGCCAGCAGCTTTGGAGGGGGGCTGAACACTGAAGCTTTCTTT. Encoded protein: CASSFGGGLNTEAFF.

This clonotype turned up a few times. The rearrangement joins TRBV27 to TRBJ2-7; 7 bases align to TRBD1. The CDR3 length is 14 residues. Germline V CDR1 and CDR2: MNHEY, SMNVEV (reference sequence). V trimming: 5 bases; J trimming: 2 bases; junction bases outside the gene matches: 6. The CDR3 region has the DNA TGTGCCAGCAGTCCCTGGGACAGCACCTACGAGCAGTACTTC. As protein: CASSPWDSTYEQYF.

This clonotype has a handful of counts. The chain is built from TRBV20-1 and TRBJ1-4, with D perhaps matching TRBD1 (5 bases). Trimming shortened V by 6 bases and J by 8 bases, and 13 bases separated the two germline ends. CDR3 size: 12 residues. Germline V CDR1 and CDR2: DFQATT, SNEGSKA (reference sequence). CDR3 protein: CSAQGVGEKLFF. CDR3 DNA: TGCAGTGCCCAGGGCGTTGGGGAAAAACTGTTTTTT.

This clonotype was seen only a few times. The rearrangement links TRBV5-1 to TRBJ2-1; no definite D call. The CDR3 contains 17 residues. Germline assignment: CDR1 SGHRS and CDR2 YFSETQ. Trimming removed 3 bases at V and 0 bases at J, with 16 bases between. CDR3 amino acids: CASSSTPISSSYNEQFF. The CDR3 bases are TGCGCCAGCAGCTCTACCCCTATCTCCAGCTCCTACAATGAGCAGTTCTTC.

The chain carries TRBV19 and TRBJ1-4, with TRBD1 as a possible D gene (5 bases). The CDR3 is made up of 15 amino acids. The ends were cut back, 1 base at V and 8 bases at J, with 14 bases in the middle. Germline-derived CDR1 and CDR2 are LNHDA and SQIVND (reference sequence). The CDR3 protein is CASSIGGTGGEKLFF. The CDR3 DNA sequence: TGTGCCAGTAGTATAGGCGGGACCGGCGGCGAAAAACTGTTTTTT.

The chain carries TRBV5-1 and TRBJ2-1; 9 bases fit TRBD1. CDR1 and CDR2 from the germline V gene are SGHRS and YFSETQ. CDR3 length: 16 amino acids. The junction had 12 bases not matched to a gene; V was cut back by 4 bases and J by 7 bases. CDR3 coding DNA: TGCGCCAGCAGCCCCGGACAGGGGAGGGGTACGAATGAGCAGTTCTTC. This gives the protein CASSPGQGRGTNEQFF.

The chain has TRBV7-8 and TRBJ1-1; the match to TRBD1 covers 9 bases. The V and J ends lost 3 bases and 0 bases, in that order; junction bases with no gene match: 5. The CDR3 has 16 residues. CDR1 and CDR2 (germline): SGHVS, FQNEAQ. The CDR3 nucleotides read TGTGCCAGCAGCTTCCTTGACAGGGGGTTGAACACTGAAGCTTTCTTT. The encoded protein is CASSFLDRGLNTEAFF. The full variable domain, completed using reference TRBV7-8 and TRBJ1-1, is GAGVSQSPRYKVAKRGQDVALRCDPISGHVSLFWYQQALGQGPEFLTYFQNEAQLDKSGLPSDRFFAERPEGSVSTLKIQRTQQEDSAVYLCASSFLDRGLNTEAFFGQGTRLTVV.

A single count supports this clonotype. This chain joins TRBV4-3 and TRBJ1-6; 9 bases fit TRBD1. J gave up 10 bases and V 2 bases, and 3 bases lay outside the gene matches. This CDR3 has 14 residues. Germline loops: CDR1 LGHNA, CDR2 YSLEER. This CDR3 is CASSQRDRESPLHF. In nucleotides, the CDR3 is TGCGCCAGCAGCCAAAGGGACAGGGAGTCACCCCTCCACTTT.

This clonotype was recorded a few times. The V call is TRBV7-7, the J call TRBJ2-5, with 10 bases identical to TRBD2. V trimming: 5 bases; J trimming: 1 base; junction bases outside the gene matches: 4. CDR3 length: 15 residues. Germline V CDR1 and CDR2: SSHAT, FNYEAQ (reference sequence). CDR3 amino acids: CASSASGGAQETQYF. The CDR3 DNA sequence: TGTGCCAGCAGCGCCAGCGGGGGGGCCCAAGAGACCCAGTACTTC.

This chain joins TRBV12-3 or TRBV12-4 and TRBJ1-2, with TRBD1 identical over 7 bases. J gave up 2 bases and V 6 bases, and 12 bases lay outside the gene matches. CDR3 length equals 16 residues. The CDR3 coding sequence is TGTGCCAGCAGATCCGACAGGGACGGGGGGAACTATGGCTACACCTTC. Amino acids: CASRSDRDGGNYGYTF.

This clonotype has a count of ten or more. This chain connects TRBV10-1 to TRBJ2-7; 7 nucleotides match TRBD1. The CDR3 extends over 16 amino acids. Germline V CDR1 and CDR2: WNHNN, SYGVQD (reference sequence). Trimming removed 0 bases from V and 3 bases from J; junction bases left unmatched: 8. CDR3 coding DNA: TGCGCCAGCAGTGAGTCTGGTAAGGGACAGAGCTACGAGCAGTACTTC. Protein product: CASSESGKGQSYEQYF.

This clonotype came up a few times. The V call is TRBV20-1, the J call TRBJ2-5, with a tentative D call TRBD1 (5 bases). V was shortened by 1 base and J by 5 bases, with 11 bases between the two germline ends. The CDR3 is 13 residues long. The germline V gene encodes CDR1 DFQATT and CDR2 SNEGSKA (reference sequence). DNA of the CDR3: TGCAGTGCTAGAGTGGCTTCAGGGGAGACCCAGTACTTC. It encodes CSARVASGETQYF.

V and J are TRBV20-1 and TRBJ2-7; 8 positions match TRBD2. With V trimmed by 0 bases and J by 5 bases, 12 bases remained unmatched. CDR3 size: 16 residues. CDR1 is DFQATT and CDR2 is SNEGSKA in the germline V gene (reference sequence). For the CDR3, the DNA is TGCAGTGCTAGAGATAGGGAGCGGGGGTCGTATAACGAGCAGTACTTC. The encoded protein is CSARDRERGSYNEQYF.

This clonotype appeared many times. This chain links TRBV20-1 with TRBJ1-1; 7 bases match TRBD1. The CDR3 length is 14 residues. The V and J ends lost 3 bases and 1 base, in that order; junction bases with no gene match: 5. Germline V lookup: CDR1 DFQATT, CDR2 SNEGSKA (reference sequence). This chain's CDR3 is CSASIGGPNTEAFF. CDR3 sequence (DNA): TGCAGTGCTAGTATAGGGGGCCCGAACACTGAAGCTTTCTTT.

The chain is built from TRBV18 and TRBJ1-2; 7 positions match TRBD1. The CDR3 covers 15 residues. CDR1 is KGHSH and CDR2 is LQKENI in the germline V gene. V trimming: 6 bases; J trimming: 6 bases; junction bases outside the gene matches: 13. DNA for the CDR3: TGTGCCAGCTCCCTTACGGACAGGTCGGTCGATGGCTACACCTTC. It yields the protein CASSLTDRSVDGYTF.

This clonotype occurred a few times. This chain joins TRBV6-5 and TRBJ2-7; D not resolved. V shed 0 bases and J shed 0 bases, with 9 bases lying between them. Looked up from germline, CDR1 is MNHEY and CDR2 is SVGAGI. There are 15 residues in the CDR3. CDR3 nucleotide sequence: TGTGCCAGCAGTTACTCGGCCTTGGGCTCCTACGAGCAGTACTTC. Translating gives CASSYSALGSYEQYF.

The chain is built from TRBV10-3 and TRBJ1-4; no reliable D call. The germline V and J ends were trimmed by 6 bases and 0 bases, with 11 bases remaining between them. CDR1 ENHRY and CDR2 SYGVKD come from the germline V gene. The CDR3 covers 15 residues. The CDR3 is CAISEDLTTNEKLFF. The CDR3, as DNA: TGTGCCATCAGCGAGGACCTTACAACTAATGAAAAACTGTTTTTT.

This clonotype was seen at least ten times. J is TRBJ1-6 and V is TRBV7-2; maybe TRBD1 (6 bases). Trimming pared 1 base from V and 9 bases from J, leaving 19 bases between. Germline-derived CDR1 and CDR2 are SGHTA and FQGNSA. The length of the CDR3 is 17 residues. Here the CDR3 DNA reads TGTGCCAGCAGCTTAGGCCGAGCAGGGGAGCTATCTTCACCCCTCCACTTT. Translated: CASSLGRAGELSSPLHF.